The clone carrying this T cell receptor (beta chain) turned up a few times. The PCR had 60 Vbeta and 13 Jbeta primers. Some clones are missing from TCRdb's copy, which holds only in-frame ones; the method was immunoSEQ multiplex PCR. The data contain 150,000 or so clones, 70% to 85% of them singletons. This sample was included in a study of cytomegalovirus exposure and HLA in healthy donors. Germline V lookup: CDR1 MGHRA, CDR2 YSYEKL. V gave up 0 bases and J gave up 7 bases; unmatched junction bases: 2. The CDR3 length is 14 residues. The chain has TRBV4-1 and TRBJ1-4; 7 nucleotides match TRBD1. Sequenced sample: PBMCs. The sequence was obtained from a man aged 25-45 years in good health and CMV-seropositive. CDR3 region: CASSQDRDSEKLFF. CDR3 nucleotide sequence: TGCGCCAGCAGCCAAGATCGGGACAGTGAAAAACTGTTTTTT.